Shown below are 30 T cell receptor beta chains from a single sample sequenced in a study of blood T cells in healthy people across ages. PCR was performed a second time for 7 to 11 cycles using a sample-barcoded 5' primer and a J-beta primer mix. TCRdb independently ran MiXCR on the 5' RACE reads; one entry per CDR3 protein. This sample has 550,000 to 750,000 distinct CDR3 sequences, with under 25% found just once. The sample taken for sequencing was blood. The receptors here all came from a man aged 65 to 85 in good health.

This clonotype was recorded many times. The gene calls are TRBV20-1 and TRBJ2-3; tentatively, D is TRBD2 (6 bases). The CDR3 totals 17 residues. The V gene lost 0 bases and the J gene lost 2 bases, with 18 bases spanning the gap. CDR1 and CDR2 from the germline V gene are DFQATT and SNEGSKA (reference sequence). The CDR3 bases are TGCAGTGCTAGAGATCAACCGTACCTAGCGCTCACAGATACGCAGTATTTT. It translates to CSARDQPYLALTDTQYF.

The V gene is TRBV7-2, the J gene TRBJ2-5, with TRBD1 identical over 8 bases. The J call may be in error: the DNA end matches TRBJ2-7 better. Germline loops: CDR1 SGHTA, CDR2 FQGNSA. This CDR3 contains 15 residues. CDR3 region: CASSSRQGQIYEQYF. CDR3 nucleotides: TGTGCCAGCAGCTCCAGACAGGGGCAAATCTACGAGCAGTACTTC.

This clonotype was seen a handful of times. The gene calls are TRBV10-3 and TRBJ2-5; 8 nucleotides match TRBD2. CDR1 is ENHRY and CDR2 is SYGVKD in the germline V gene. This CDR3 comprises 15 residues. V was clipped by 3 bases and J by 5 bases; unmatched bases: 8. CDR3 nucleotide sequence: TGTGCCATCAGTGATGTGAAGCGGGAGAAGGAGACCCAGTACTTC. Its translation: CAISDVKREKETQYF.

This clonotype was seen only a few times. The chain has TRBV20-1 and TRBJ2-1, with 11 bases fitting TRBD1. This CDR3 region has 14 residues. V dropped 6 bases and J dropped 3; count of bases not matched to a gene: 4. The germline CDR1 and CDR2 sequences are DFQATT and SNEGSKA (reference sequence). Here the CDR3 DNA reads TGCAGTGCCGCGGACAGGGGGCTCTACAATGAGCAGTTCTTC. The encoded protein is CSAADRGLYNEQFF.

The chain has TRBV4-3 and TRBJ1-6; D possibly corresponds to TRBD1 (5 bases). Per the germline V gene, CDR1 is LGHNA and CDR2 is YSLEER. Trimming took 0 bases from V and 10 from J, leaving 13 bases between them. The CDR3 is 15 residues long. CDR3 in DNA: TGCGCCAGCAGCCAAGATAAGGGGATAAGCTCACCCCTCCACTTT. Translating it yields CASSQDKGISSPLHF.

The chain links TRBV4-2 to TRBJ1-1; 7 bases fit TRBD1. Trimming at V came to 4 bases and at J to 11 bases, leaving 10 bases not matched to a gene. The CDR3 sequence is 13 residues long. Germline V gives CDR1 LGHNA, CDR2 YNFKEQ. This chain's CDR3 is CASSPDRAGRAFF. The CDR3 nucleotides are TGTGCCAGCAGCCCCGACAGGGCGGGGAGGGCTTTCTTT.

The table lists this clonotype with a few counts. V gene TRBV3-1 combines with J gene TRBJ1-1; D is perhaps TRBD1 (6 bases). V lost 6 bases and J lost 0, with 11 bases in between. Looked up from germline, CDR1 is LGHDT and CDR2 is YNNKEL (reference sequence). This CDR3 has 14 amino acids. The CDR3 region is CASRGTGLNTEAFF. CDR3 bases: TGTGCCAGCAGGGGTACAGGGTTGAACACTGAAGCTTTCTTT.

This clonotype was observed a few times. The V call is TRBV6-6, the J call TRBJ2-5, with 7 nucleotides matching TRBD1. The CDR3 is 12 residues long. CDR1 and CDR2 (germline): MNHNY, SVGAGI (reference sequence). With V trimmed by 5 bases and J by 13 bases, 10 bases remained unmatched. This CDR3 reads CASSPDRVSRYF. DNA of the CDR3: TGTGCCAGCAGTCCAGACAGGGTCTCTCGGTACTTC.

The table lists this clonotype with a few counts. The chain is built from TRBV29-1 and TRBJ2-5; D is perhaps TRBD2 (5 bases). The CDR3 is 13 amino acids. Trimming left V 2 bases short and J 3 bases short, with 10 bases between. Germline V gene sequence: CDR1 SQVTM, CDR2 ANQGSEA. CDR3 loop: CSVERGFKETQYF. The CDR3 DNA is TGCAGCGTTGAACGGGGTTTTAAAGAGACCCAGTACTTC.

This clonotype was seen a few times. The chain carries TRBV20-1 and TRBJ2-1, with 7 bases that match TRBD1. CDR1 and CDR2 from the germline V gene are DFQATT and SNEGSKA (reference sequence). The CDR3 totals 13 residues. J gave up 2 bases and V 6 bases, and 4 bases lay outside the gene matches. The CDR3, as DNA: TGCAGTGCCCAGACAGGGACCTACAATGAGCAGTTCTTC. This codes for CSAQTGTYNEQFF.

The rearrangement uses TRBV7-9 and TRBJ2-7; possibly TRBD2 for D (5 bases). The CDR3 runs to 13 residues. Trimming removed 0 bases from V and 7 bases from J, with 10 bases in between. Per the germline V gene, CDR1 is SEHNR and CDR2 is FQNEAQ (reference sequence). The CDR3 nucleotides read TGTGCCAGCAGCTTAGCGCTTAGCGAAGAGCAGTACTTC. Translated: CASSLALSEEQYF.

This clonotype was seen a few times. This chain connects TRBV6-5 to TRBJ2-1, with D possibly matching TRBD2 (6 bases). Germline V CDR1 and CDR2: MNHEY, SVGAGI. This CDR3 spans 16 amino acids. V lost 2 bases to trimming and J lost 1 base, with 12 bases between them. In nucleotides, the CDR3 is TGTGCCAGCAGTTACGCCGGGACTTTGTCCTACAATGAGCAGTTCTTC. Translating it yields CASSYAGTLSYNEQFF.

This clonotype was detected only a few times. This rearrangement joins TRBV3-1 to TRBJ2-1, with 13 nucleotides matching TRBD2. The CDR3 covers 18 residues. Trimming removed 4 bases from V and 8 bases from J; junction bases left unmatched: 14. The germline gives CDR1 LGHDT, CDR2 YNNKEL (reference sequence). The CDR3 is CASSRITSLAGGTDEQFF. For the CDR3, the DNA is TGTGCCAGCAGCCGAATAACCTCACTAGCGGGAGGGACTGATGAGCAGTTCTTC.

J is TRBJ2-7 and V is TRBV18; 7 bases are shared with TRBD1. Germline V CDR1 and CDR2: KGHSH, LQKENI. The junction had 9 bases not matched to a gene; V was cut back by 4 bases and J by 6 bases. This CDR3 has 14 amino acids. The CDR3 loop is CASSQAKQGPEQYF. The CDR3 coding sequence is TGTGCCAGCTCACAGGCTAAACAGGGGCCCGAGCAGTACTTC. Combining the CDR3 with reference TRBV18 and TRBJ2-7 gives the whole variable domain NAGVMQNPRHLVRRRGQEARLRCSPMKGHSHVYWYRQLPEEGLKFMVYLQKENIIDESGMPKERFSAEFPKEGPSILRIQQVVRGDSAAYFCASSQAKQGPEQYFGPGTRLTVT.

A few counts support this clonotype. The V gene is TRBV20-1, the J gene TRBJ2-1; TRBD2 matches 8 bases. Trimming at V came to 3 bases and at J to 7 bases, leaving 8 bases not matched to a gene. The length of the CDR3 is 14 residues. Germline V lookup: CDR1 DFQATT, CDR2 SNEGSKA (reference sequence). Written as DNA, the CDR3 is TGCAGTGCTAGCGCCAGCGGGAGAAGGAATGAGCAGTTCTTC. Translation gives CSASASGRRNEQFF.

In this sample, this clonotype turned up once. V usage is TRBV11-2 and J usage is TRBJ1-2, with 7 bases lining up with TRBD1. Germline V gene lookup returns CDR1 SGHAT and CDR2 FQNNGV. The CDR3 totals 16 residues. The V segment lost 0 bases and the J segment 8 bases; nucleotides outside the gene matches: 12. The DNA of the CDR3 is TGTGCCAGCAGCTTAGATCTTGGAGGGGGCGCCGGCGGCTACACCTTC. Translation gives CASSLDLGGGAGGYTF.

This clonotype showed up many times. This chain links TRBV5-5 with TRBJ2-5; D is ambiguous. With the DNA end fitting TRBJ2-7 better, the J assignment may be wrong. CDR3 length: 14 residues. Germline CDR1 reads SGHKS; CDR2 reads YYEKEE (reference sequence). The CDR3 loop is CASSLGGISYEQYF. The CDR3 nucleotides read TGTGCCAGCAGCTTGGGGGGAATCTCCTACGAGCAGTACTTC.

The chain couples TRBV21-1 to TRBJ2-7; the D call in the table, TRBD2, was not verified against the DNA. TRBV21-1 is reported as a pseudogene. The CDR3 spans 14 residues. This chain's CDR3 is CASSSRDCSYEQYF. DNA for the CDR3: TGTGCCAGCAGCAGCCGGGACTGCTCCTACGAGCAGTACTTC.

The V call is TRBV11-3, the J call TRBJ2-1; 15 bases match TRBD2. CDR1 is SGHNT, CDR2 YENEEA, per germline. CDR3 size: 17 residues. The V gene end was trimmed by 5 bases and the J gene end by 4 bases; junction bases not matched to a gene: 6. The CDR3 is CASSGTSGRTEYNEQFF. The CDR3 nucleotides read TGTGCCAGCAGCGGGACTAGCGGGAGGACGGAATACAATGAGCAGTTCTTC.

This clonotype was counted a few times. The CDR3 spells CASSSEEFSPLHF. In DNA form, the CDR3 reads TGTGCCAGCAGCTCCGAGGAATTTTCACCCCTCCACTTT. The chain couples TRBV7-9 to TRBJ1-6, with D uncertain. This CDR3 comprises 13 residues. V was shortened by 4 bases and J by 9 bases, with 10 bases between the two germline ends. The germline CDR1 and CDR2 sequences are SEHNR and FQNEAQ (reference sequence).

This clonotype was detected a few times. The rearrangement links TRBV20-1 to TRBJ2-5; D might be TRBD2 (6 bases). V lost 1 base to trimming and J lost 3 bases, with 18 bases between them. The CDR3 has 16 amino acids. The germline V gene has CDR1 DFQATT and CDR2 SNEGSKA (reference sequence). The CDR3 DNA reads as TGCAGTGCTAGAGGCCCGGGACTTGCAAAGGAAGAGACCCAGTACTTC. It codes for CSARGPGLAKEETQYF.

A few counts support this clonotype. The chain uses TRBV6-1 and TRBJ2-7, with TRBD2 matching 10 bases. The tail of the sequence fits TRBJ2-5 better, so the J call may be wrong. CDR1 and CDR2 (germline): MNHNS, SASEGT. The CDR3 runs to 15 residues. CDR3: CASSELAGVVETQYF. The CDR3 DNA reads as TGTGCCAGCAGTGAGCTAGCGGGAGTGGTCGAGACCCAGTACTTC.

This clonotype is a singleton in its sample. This chain joins TRBV4-1 and TRBJ2-5, with 7 bases fitting TRBD2. The end of the DNA is better explained by TRBJ2-1, so the J call may be wrong. Germline CDR1 reads MGHRA; CDR2 reads YSYEKL. This CDR3 is built from 15 residues. CDR3 sequence (DNA): TGCGCCAGCAGCCAAACGAGGACTAGTTACGGTGAGCAGTTCTTC. Protein: CASSQTRTSYGEQFF.

The V call is TRBV20-1, the J call TRBJ2-1; D is perhaps TRBD1 or TRBD2 (5 bases each). This CDR3 region has 13 residues. V was cut by 6 bases and J by 5 bases, with 14 bases left in between. Germline V gene sequence: CDR1 DFQATT, CDR2 SNEGSKA (reference sequence). CDR3: CSAPGTTNNEQFF. The DNA for the CDR3 is TGCAGTGCCCCCGGGACCACAAACAATGAGCAGTTCTTC.

The chain employs TRBV5-4 and TRBJ2-5; 11 bases match TRBD1. The CDR3 spans 15 residues. Trimming removed 4 bases from V and 3 bases from J; junction bases left unmatched: 5. CDR1 and CDR2 from the germline V gene are SGHNT and YYREEE (reference sequence). CDR3 nucleotides: TGTGCCAGCAGCGCCCGGACAGGGGGCGAAGAGACCCAGTACTTC. Residues: CASSARTGGEETQYF. Filled out from reference TRBV5-4 and TRBJ2-5, the complete variable domain reads ETGVTQSPTHLIKTRGQQVTLRCSSQSGHNTVSWYQQALGQGPQFIFQYYREEENGRGNFPPRFSGLQFPNYSSELNVNALELDDSALYLCASSARTGGEETQYFGPGTRLLVL.

This clonotype has only a few counts. The chain employs TRBV29-1 and TRBJ2-6; D call uncertain. In germline, CDR1 is SQVTM, CDR2 ANQGSEA. This CDR3 spans 12 amino acids. V dropped 3 bases and J dropped 0 bases, with 0 bases sitting between them. DNA for the CDR3: TGCAGCGTTGACTCTGGGGCCAACGTCCTGACTTTC. This sequence encodes CSVDSGANVLTF.

V gene TRBV6-2 or TRBV6-3 combines with J gene TRBJ2-7, with 11 bases identical to TRBD2. Trimming removed 4 bases from V and 3 bases from J; junction bases left unmatched: 5. The CDR3 loop spans 15 amino acids. Germline assignment: CDR1 MNHEY and CDR2 SVGEGT. The CDR3 here is CASSLTSGKNYEQYF. As DNA, the CDR3 is TGTGCCAGCAGTTTGACTAGCGGGAAGAACTACGAGCAGTACTTC.

This clonotype was observed a few times. The CDR3 DNA reads as TGTGCCAGCCGGAGGGGGCTGGGTGAAAAACTGTTTTTT. Protein sequence: CASRRGLGEKLFF. The rearrangement joins TRBV28 to TRBJ1-4; 7 bases align to TRBD1. The CDR3 consists of 13 residues. The V gene's germline CDR1 is MDHEN and CDR2 SYDVKM. V shed 8 bases, J shed 7 bases, and the junction held 7 bases outside the gene matches.

This clonotype appeared a few times. CDR3 residues: CASSTGVTGNTIYF. DNA for the CDR3: TGTGCCAGCAGTACAGGGGTTACTGGAAACACCATATATTTT. The gene calls are TRBV6-5 and TRBJ1-3, with 7 bases that match TRBD1. CDR1 and CDR2 (germline): MNHEY, SVGAGI. V trimming: 5 bases; J trimming: 2 bases; junction bases outside the gene matches: 3. The CDR3 totals 14 residues.

The chain is built from TRBV12-3 or TRBV12-4 and TRBJ1-1, with D possibly being TRBD1 (5 bases). V lost 5 bases to trimming and J lost 0 bases, with 13 bases between them. The CDR3 loop spans 15 amino acids. The CDR3 nucleotides are TGTGCCAGCAGTCCCCCAGGGAAGTTGAACACTGAAGCTTTCTTT. Residues: CASSPPGKLNTEAFF.